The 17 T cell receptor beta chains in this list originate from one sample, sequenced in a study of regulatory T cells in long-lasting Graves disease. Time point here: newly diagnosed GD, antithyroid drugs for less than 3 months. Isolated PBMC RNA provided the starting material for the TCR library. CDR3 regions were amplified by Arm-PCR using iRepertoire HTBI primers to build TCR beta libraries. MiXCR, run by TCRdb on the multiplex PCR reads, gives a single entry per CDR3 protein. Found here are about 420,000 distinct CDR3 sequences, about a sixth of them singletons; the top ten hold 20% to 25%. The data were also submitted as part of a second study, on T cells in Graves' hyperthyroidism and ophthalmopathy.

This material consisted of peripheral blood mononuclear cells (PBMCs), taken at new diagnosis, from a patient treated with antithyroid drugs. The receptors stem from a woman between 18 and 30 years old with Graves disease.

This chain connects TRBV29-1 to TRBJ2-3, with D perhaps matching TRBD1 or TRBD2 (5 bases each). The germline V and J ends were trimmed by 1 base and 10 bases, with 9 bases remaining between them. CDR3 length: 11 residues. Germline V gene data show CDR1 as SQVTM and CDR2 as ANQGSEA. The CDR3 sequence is CSVEGDGSQYF. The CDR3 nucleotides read TGCAGCGTTGAAGGGGACGGATCGCAGTATTTT.

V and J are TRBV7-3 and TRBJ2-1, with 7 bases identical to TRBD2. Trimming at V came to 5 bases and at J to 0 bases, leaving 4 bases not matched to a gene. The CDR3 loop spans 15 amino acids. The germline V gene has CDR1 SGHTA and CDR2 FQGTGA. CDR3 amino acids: CASSRRGSSYNEQFF. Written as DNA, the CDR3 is TGTGCCAGCAGCCGGCGGGGGAGCTCCTACAATGAGCAGTTCTTC.

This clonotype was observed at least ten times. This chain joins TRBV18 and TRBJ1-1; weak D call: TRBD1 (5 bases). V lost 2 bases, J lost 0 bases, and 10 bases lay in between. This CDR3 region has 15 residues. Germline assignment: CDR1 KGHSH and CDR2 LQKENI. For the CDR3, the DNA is TGTGCCAGCTCACCAGGGACGGTTATGAACACTGAAGCTTTCTTT. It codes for CASSPGTVMNTEAFF.

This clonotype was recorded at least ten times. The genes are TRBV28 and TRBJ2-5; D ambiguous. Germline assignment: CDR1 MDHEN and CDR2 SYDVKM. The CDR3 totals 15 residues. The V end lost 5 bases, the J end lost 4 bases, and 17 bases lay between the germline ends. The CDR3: CASSQLGPSGETQYF. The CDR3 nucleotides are TGTGCCAGCAGTCAACTTGGTCCCTCGGGAGAGACCCAGTACTTC.

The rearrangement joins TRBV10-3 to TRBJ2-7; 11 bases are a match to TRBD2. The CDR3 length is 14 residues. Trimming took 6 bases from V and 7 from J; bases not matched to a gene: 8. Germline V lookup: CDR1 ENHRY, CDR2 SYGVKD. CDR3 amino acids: CAIRELAGAGEQYF. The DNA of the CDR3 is TGTGCCATCAGGGAACTAGCGGGAGCGGGGGAGCAGTACTTC.

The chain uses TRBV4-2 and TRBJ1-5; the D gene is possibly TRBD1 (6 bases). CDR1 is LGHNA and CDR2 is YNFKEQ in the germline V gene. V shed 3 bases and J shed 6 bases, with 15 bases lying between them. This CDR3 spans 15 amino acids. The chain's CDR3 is CASSQEQGRGQPQHF. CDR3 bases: TGTGCCAGCAGCCAGGAACAGGGACGGGGTCAGCCCCAGCATTTT.

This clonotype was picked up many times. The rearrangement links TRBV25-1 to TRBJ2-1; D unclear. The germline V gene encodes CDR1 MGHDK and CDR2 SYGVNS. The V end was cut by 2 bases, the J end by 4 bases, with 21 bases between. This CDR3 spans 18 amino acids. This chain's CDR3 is CASSEGPHYRPQYNEQFF. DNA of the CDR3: TGTGCCAGCAGTGAAGGTCCCCACTACCGCCCCCAGTACAATGAGCAGTTCTTC.

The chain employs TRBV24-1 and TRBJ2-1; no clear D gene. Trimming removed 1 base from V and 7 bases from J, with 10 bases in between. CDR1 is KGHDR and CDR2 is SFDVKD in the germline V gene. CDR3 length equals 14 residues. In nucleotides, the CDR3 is TGTGCCACCAGTGATTTTGATAGAATTAATGAGCAGTTCTTC. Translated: CATSDFDRINEQFF.

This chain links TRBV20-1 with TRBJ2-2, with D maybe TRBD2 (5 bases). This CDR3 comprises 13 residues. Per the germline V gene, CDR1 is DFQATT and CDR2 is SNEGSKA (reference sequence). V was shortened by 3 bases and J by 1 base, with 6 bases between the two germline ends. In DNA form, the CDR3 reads TGCAGTGCTAGCGGGGTGAACACCGGGGAGCTGTTTTTT. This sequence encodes CSASGVNTGELFF.

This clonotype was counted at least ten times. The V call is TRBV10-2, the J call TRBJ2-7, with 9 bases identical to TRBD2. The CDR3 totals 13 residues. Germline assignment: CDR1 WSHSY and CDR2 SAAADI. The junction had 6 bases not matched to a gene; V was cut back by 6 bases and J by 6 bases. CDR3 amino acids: CASRTSGGFEQYF. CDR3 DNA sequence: TGCGCCAGCAGGACTAGCGGAGGGTTCGAGCAGTACTTC.

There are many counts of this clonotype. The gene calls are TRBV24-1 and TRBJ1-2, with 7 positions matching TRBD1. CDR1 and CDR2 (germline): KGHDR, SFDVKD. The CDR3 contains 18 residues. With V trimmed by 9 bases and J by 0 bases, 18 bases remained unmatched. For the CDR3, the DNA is TGTGCCACCTCCTCACACCGGGACAGCGAATTAGCTAACTATGGCTACACCTTC. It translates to CATSSHRDSELANYGYTF.

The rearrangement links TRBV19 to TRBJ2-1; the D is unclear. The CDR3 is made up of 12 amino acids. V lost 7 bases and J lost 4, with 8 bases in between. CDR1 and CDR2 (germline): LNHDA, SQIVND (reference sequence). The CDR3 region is CASKLAYNEQFF. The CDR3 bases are TGTGCCAGTAAGTTGGCTTACAATGAGCAGTTCTTC.

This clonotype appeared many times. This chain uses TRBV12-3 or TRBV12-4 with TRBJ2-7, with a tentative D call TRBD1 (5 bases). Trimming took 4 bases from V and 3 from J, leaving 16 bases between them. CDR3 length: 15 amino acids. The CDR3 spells CASSSAHKQDYEQYF. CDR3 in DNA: TGTGCCAGCAGTTCGGCCCATAAACAGGACTACGAGCAGTACTTC.

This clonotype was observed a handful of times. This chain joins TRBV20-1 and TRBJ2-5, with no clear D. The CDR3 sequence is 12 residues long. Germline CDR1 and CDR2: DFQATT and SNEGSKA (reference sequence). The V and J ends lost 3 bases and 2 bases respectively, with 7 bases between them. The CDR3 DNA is TGCAGTGCTAGTATGGATCAAGAGACCCAGTACTTC. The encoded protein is CSASMDQETQYF.

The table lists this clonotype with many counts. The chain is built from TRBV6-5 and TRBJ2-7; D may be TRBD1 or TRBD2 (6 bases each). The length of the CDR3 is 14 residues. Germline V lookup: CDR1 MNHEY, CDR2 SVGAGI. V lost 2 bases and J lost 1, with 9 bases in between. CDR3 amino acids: CASSYRGASYEQYF. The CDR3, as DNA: TGTGCCAGCAGTTACAGGGGGGCATCCTACGAGCAGTACTTC.

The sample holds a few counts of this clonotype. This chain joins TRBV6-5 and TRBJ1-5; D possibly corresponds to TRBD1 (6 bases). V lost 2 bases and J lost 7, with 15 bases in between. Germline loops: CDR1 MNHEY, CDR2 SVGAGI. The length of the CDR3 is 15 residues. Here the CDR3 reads CASSYSGGALQPQHF. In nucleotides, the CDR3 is TGTGCCAGCAGTTACAGCGGGGGGGCCTTACAGCCCCAGCATTTT.

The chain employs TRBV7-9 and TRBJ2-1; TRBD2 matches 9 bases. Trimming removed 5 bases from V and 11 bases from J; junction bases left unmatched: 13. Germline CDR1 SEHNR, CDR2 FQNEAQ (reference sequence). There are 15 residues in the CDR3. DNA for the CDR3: TGTGCCAGCAGCCAATCATCCGGGACTAGCATCAAGCAGTTCTTC. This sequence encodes CASSQSSGTSIKQFF.